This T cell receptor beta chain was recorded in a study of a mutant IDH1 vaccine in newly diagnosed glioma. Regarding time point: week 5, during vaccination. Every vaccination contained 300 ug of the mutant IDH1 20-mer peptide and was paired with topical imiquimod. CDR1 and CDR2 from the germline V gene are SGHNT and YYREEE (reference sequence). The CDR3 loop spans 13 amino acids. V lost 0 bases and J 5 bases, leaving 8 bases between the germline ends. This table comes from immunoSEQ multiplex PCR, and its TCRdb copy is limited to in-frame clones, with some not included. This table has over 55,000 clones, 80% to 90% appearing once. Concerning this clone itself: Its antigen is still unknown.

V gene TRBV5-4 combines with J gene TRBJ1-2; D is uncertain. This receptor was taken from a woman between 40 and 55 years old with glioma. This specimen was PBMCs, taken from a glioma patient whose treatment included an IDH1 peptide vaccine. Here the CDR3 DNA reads TGTGCCAGCAGCTTGGTTCCCTGGTATGGCTACACCTTC. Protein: CASSLVPWYGYTF.